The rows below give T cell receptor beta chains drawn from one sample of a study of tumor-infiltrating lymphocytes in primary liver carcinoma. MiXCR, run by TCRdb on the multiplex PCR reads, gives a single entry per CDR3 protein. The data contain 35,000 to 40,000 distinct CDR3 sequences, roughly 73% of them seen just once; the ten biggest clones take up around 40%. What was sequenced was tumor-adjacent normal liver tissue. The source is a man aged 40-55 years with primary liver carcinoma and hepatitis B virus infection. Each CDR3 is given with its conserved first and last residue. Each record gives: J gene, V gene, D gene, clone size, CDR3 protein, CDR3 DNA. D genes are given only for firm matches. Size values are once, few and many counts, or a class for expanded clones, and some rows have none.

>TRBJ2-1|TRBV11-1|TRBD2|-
CVSSIGKTSGASRFGNEQFF
TGTGTCAGCAGCATAGGAAAGACTAGCGGTGCCTCACGGTTCGGTAATGAGCAGTTCTTC
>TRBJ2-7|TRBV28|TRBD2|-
CASSISKAGAYEQYF
TGTGCCAGCAGTATATCCAAAGCGGGAGCCTATGAGCAGTACTTC
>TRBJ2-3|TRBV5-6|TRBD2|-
CGSSLAAGWEGRTDTQYF
TGTGGCAGCAGCTTGGCAGCAGGGTGGGAGGGCCGTACAGATACGCAGTATTTT
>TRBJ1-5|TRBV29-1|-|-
CSAGGGANQAQHF
TGCAGCGCCGGGGGGGGAGCGAATCAGGCCCAGCATTTT
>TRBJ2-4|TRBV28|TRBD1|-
CDSRPGQAIGNIHYF
TGTGACAGCAGACCAGGACAGGCTATAGGGAACATTCATTACTTC
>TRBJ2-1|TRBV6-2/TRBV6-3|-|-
CASSYVETAQEQFF
TGTGCCAGCAGTTACGTTGAGACTGCCCAAGAGCAGTTCTTC
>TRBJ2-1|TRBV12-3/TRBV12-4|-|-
CASSLKPRLTVTNEQFF
TGTGCCAGCAGTTTAAAGCCTCGACTAACGGTGACTAATGAGCAGTTCTTC
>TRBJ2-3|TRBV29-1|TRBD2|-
CSARAGAGAYTQYF
TGCAGCGCCAGGGCGGGAGCCGGCGCATATACGCAGTATTTT
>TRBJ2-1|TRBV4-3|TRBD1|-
CANSQFQGASNEQFF
TGCGCCAACAGCCAATTTCAGGGGGCTAGCAATGAGCAGTTCTTC
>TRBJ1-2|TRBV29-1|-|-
CSVGAPRGTQVADYGYTF
TGCAGCGTTGGAGCACCAAGAGGAACTCAAGTGGCTGACTATGGCTACACCTTC
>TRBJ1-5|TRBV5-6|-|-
CANSVGYDIQPQHF
TGTGCCAACAGCGTGGGGTATGATATTCAGCCCCAGCATTTT
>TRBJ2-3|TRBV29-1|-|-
CGFGGTDAQYF
TGCGGTTTTGGGGGCACAGATGCGCAGTATTTT
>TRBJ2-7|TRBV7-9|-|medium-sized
CASSLDPQTSYEQYF
TGTGCCAGCAGCTTGGACCCCCAAACCTCCTACGAGCAGTACTTC
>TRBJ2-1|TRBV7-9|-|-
CASNSGGTGNEQFF
TGTGCCAGCAATTCTGGCGGGACGGGTAATGAGCAGTTCTTC